The present T cell receptor beta chain was sequenced within a study of blood T cell repertoires in COVID-19. In the study overall: Collection of acute and convalescent COVID-19 samples took place in the United States, Italy and Spain. Sample material is recorded as cDNA or gDNA derived from T cells, B-cell-depleted T cells, or PBMCs.

Unmatched junction bases numbered 11, after V lost 0 bases and J lost 11 bases. This CDR3 comprises 15 residues. CDR1 is LGHDT and CDR2 is YNNKEL in the germline V gene (reference sequence). As handled by the study authors: Reference gene primer amplification gave nucleated cell count estimates. This table comes from immunoSEQ multiplex PCR, and its TCRdb copy is limited to in-frame clones, with some not included. V and J calls and clone size come straight from that table; D and trimming were deduced from the DNA. In the table there are under 300,000 clones, about nine tenths of which are singletons.

The sequenced sample was peripheral blood. The chain has TRBV3-1 (or the pseudogene TRBV3-2) and TRBJ1-1, with 8 nucleotides matching TRBD1. This TCR came from a woman between 25 and 40 years old with active or convalescent COVID-19. CDR3 DNA sequence: TGTGCCAGCAGCCAAGATGCGGGACCAGGGGGCATGGCTTTCTTT. Its translation: CASSQDAGPGGMAFF.